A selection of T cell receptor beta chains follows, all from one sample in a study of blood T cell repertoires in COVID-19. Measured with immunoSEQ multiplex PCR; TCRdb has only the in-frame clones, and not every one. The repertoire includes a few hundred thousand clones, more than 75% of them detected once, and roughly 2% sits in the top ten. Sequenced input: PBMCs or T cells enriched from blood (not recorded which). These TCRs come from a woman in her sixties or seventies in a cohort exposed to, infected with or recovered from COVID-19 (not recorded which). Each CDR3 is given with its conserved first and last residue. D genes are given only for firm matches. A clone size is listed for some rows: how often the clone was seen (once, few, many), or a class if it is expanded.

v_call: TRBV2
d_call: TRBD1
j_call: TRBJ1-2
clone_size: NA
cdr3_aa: CASNGQGSTNYGYTF
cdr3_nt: TGTGCCAGCAACGGACAGGGGTCCACTAACTATGGCTACACCTTC

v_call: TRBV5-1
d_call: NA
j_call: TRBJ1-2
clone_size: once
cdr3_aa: CASSFRGLGSYTF
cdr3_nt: TGCGCCAGCAGCTTCCGCGGACTGGGCAGCTACACCTTC

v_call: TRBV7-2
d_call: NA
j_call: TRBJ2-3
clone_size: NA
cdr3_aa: CASSLGRIGGLSTDTQYF
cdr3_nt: TGTGCCAGCAGCTTAGGCCGGATAGGGGGACTAAGCACAGATACGCAGTATTTT

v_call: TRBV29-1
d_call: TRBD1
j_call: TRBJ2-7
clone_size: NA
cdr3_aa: CSVGTGGRGYEQYF
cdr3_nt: TGCAGCGTGGGGACAGGGGGCAGGGGCTACGAGCAGTACTTC

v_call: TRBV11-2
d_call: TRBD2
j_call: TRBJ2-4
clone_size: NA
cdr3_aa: CASSFPSGSAKNIQYF
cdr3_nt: TGTGCCAGCAGCTTTCCTAGCGGGAGCGCCAAAAACATTCAGTACTTC

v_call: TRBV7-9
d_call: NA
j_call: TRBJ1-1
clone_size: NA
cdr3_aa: CASSFSYTEAFF
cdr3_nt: TGTGCCAGCAGCTTTTCTTACACTGAAGCTTTCTTT

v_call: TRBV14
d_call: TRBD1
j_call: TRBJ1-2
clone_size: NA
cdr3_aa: CASSQDRWDRVNGYTF
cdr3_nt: TGTGCCAGCAGCCAAGATCGGTGGGACAGGGTAAATGGCTACACCTTC

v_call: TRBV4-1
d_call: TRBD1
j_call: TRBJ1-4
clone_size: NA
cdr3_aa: CASSQWGQGAPLGEKLFF
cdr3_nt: TGCGCCAGCAGCCAATGGGGACAGGGGGCCCCCTTAGGGGAAAAACTGTTTTTT

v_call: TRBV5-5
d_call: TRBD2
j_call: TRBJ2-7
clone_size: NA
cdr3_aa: CASSLAPSGRIYEQYF
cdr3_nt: TGTGCCAGCAGCTTGGCCCCTAGCGGGAGAATCTACGAGCAGTACTTC

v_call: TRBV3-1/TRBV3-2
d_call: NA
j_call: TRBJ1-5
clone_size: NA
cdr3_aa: CASSQDPSQPQHF
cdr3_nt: TGTGCCAGCAGCCAAGATCCGAGCCAGCCCCAGCATTTT

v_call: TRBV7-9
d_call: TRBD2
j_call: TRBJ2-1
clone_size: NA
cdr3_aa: CASSPVAGFLYNEQFF
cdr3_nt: TGTGCCAGCAGCCCCGTAGCGGGATTTCTCTACAATGAGCAGTTCTTC

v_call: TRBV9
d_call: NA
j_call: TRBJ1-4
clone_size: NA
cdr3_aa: CASSVDQGSNEKLFF
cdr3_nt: TGTGCCAGCAGCGTAGATCAGGGTTCTAATGAAAAACTGTTTTTT

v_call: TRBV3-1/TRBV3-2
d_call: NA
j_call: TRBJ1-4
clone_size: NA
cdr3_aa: CASSQLYLTGRQDEKLFF
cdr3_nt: TGTGCCAGCAGCCAATTGTATCTTACAGGGCGTCAGGATGAAAAACTGTTTTTT

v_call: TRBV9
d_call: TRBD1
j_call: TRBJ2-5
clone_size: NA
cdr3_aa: CASSVGAGGRKTQYF
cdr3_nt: TGTGCCAGCAGCGTAGGGGCAGGGGGCAGAAAGACCCAGTACTTC

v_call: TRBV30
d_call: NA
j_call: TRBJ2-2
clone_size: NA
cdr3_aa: CAWTGRENTGELFF
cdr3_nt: TGTGCCTGGACTGGGCGGGAGAACACCGGGGAGCTGTTTTTT

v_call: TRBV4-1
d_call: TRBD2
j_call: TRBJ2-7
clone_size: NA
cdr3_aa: CASSLTGTSGYEQYF
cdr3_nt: TGCGCCAGCAGCCTAACCGGGACTAGCGGCTACGAGCAGTACTTC

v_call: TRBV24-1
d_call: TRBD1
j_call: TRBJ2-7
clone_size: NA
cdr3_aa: CATSGKTGSYEQYF
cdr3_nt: TGTGCCACCAGTGGTAAGACAGGGTCCTACGAGCAGTACTTC

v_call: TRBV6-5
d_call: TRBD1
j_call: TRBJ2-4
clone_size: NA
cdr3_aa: CASSYGTGIKNIQYF
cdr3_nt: TGTGCCAGCAGTTACGGGACAGGGATCAAAAACATTCAGTACTTC

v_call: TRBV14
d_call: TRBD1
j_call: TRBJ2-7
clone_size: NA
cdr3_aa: CASSPRWTGSYEQYF
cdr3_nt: TGTGCCAGCAGCCCGCGGTGGACAGGGAGCTACGAGCAGTACTTC

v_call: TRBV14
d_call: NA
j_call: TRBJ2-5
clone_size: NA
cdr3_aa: CASSPGLLINQETQYF
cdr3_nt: TGTGCCAGCAGCCCGGGACTCCTAATAAATCAAGAGACCCAGTACTTC

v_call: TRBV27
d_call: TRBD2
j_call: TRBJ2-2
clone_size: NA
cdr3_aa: CASSSTAGGPYTGELFF
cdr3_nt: TGTGCCAGCAGTTCGACAGCGGGAGGGCCGTACACCGGGGAGCTGTTTTTT

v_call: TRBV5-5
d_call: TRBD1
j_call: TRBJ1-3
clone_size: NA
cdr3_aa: CASSLGTGVGNTIYF
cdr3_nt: TGTGCCAGCAGCTTGGGGACAGGGGTTGGAAACACCATATATTTT

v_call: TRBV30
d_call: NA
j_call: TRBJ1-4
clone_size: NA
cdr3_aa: CAWNGAREKLFF
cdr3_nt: TGTGCCTGGAATGGGGCTAGAGAAAAACTGTTTTTT

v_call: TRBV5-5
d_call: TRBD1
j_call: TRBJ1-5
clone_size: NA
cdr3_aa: CASSLETGGRGQPQHF
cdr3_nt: TGTGCCAGCAGCTTGGAAACAGGGGGACGGGGTCAGCCCCAGCATTTT

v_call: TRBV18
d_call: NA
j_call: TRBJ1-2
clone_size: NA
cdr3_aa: CASSPGRNYGYTF
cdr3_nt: TGTGCCAGCTCACCGGGGCGTAACTATGGCTACACCTTC

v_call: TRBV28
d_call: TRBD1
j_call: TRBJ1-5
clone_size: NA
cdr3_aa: CASSLDRGYTYQPQHF
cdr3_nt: TGTGCCAGCAGTTTAGACAGGGGGTATACTTATCAGCCCCAGCATTTT

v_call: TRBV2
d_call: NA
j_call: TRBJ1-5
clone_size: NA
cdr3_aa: CASRDRELPQHF
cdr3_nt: TGTGCGAGCCGGGACCGGGAGTTGCCCCAGCATTTT

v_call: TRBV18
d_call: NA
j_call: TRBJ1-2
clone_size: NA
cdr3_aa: CASSRSGGDYGYTF
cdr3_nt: TGTGCCAGCTCACGCTCCGGGGGGGACTATGGCTACACCTTC

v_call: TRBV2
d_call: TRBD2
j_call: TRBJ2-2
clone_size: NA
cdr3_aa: CASSGGTSGSFHTGELFF
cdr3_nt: TGTGCCAGCAGTGGTGGGACTAGCGGGAGTTTCCACACCGGGGAGCTGTTTTTT

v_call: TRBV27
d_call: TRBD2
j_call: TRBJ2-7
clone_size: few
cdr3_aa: CASRPQGARASGSSYEQYF
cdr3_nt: TGTGCCAGCAGACCTCAGGGGGCGCGGGCTAGCGGGAGCTCCTACGAGCAGTACTTC

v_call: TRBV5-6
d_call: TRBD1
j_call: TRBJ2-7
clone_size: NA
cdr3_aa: CASTLGQGRREQYF
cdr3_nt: TGTGCCAGCACTTTAGGACAGGGACGTAGGGAGCAGTACTTC

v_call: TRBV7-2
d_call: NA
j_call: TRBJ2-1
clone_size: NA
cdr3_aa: CASSLLGGSYNEQFF
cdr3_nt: TGTGCCAGCAGCTTATTAGGGGGTTCCTACAATGAGCAGTTCTTC

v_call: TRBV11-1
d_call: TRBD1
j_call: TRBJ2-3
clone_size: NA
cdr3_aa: CASSLGDRGLTDTQYF
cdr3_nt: TGTGCCAGCAGCTTGGGGGACAGGGGTCTTACAGATACGCAGTATTTT

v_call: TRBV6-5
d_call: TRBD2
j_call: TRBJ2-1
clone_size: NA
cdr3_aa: CASSSSGAGVNNEQFF
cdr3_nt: TGTGCCAGCAGTTCCTCCGGAGCGGGAGTGAACAATGAGCAGTTCTTC

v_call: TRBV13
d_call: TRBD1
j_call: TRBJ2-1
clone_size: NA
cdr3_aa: CASSLGQVYNEQFF
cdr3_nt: TGTGCCAGCAGCTTGGGACAGGTCTACAATGAGCAGTTCTTC

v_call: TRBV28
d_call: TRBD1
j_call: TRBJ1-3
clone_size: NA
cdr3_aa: CASSFPGQGRNTIYF
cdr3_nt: TGTGCCAGCAGTTTTCCCGGACAGGGGAGAAACACCATATATTTT

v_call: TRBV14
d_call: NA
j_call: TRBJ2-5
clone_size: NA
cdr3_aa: CASSQGARSETQYF
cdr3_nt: TGTGCCAGCAGCCAAGGAGCTCGAAGCGAGACCCAGTACTTC

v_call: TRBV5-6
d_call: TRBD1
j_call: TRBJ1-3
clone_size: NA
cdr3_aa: CASSITGGSGNTIYF
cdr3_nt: TGTGCCAGCAGCATAACAGGGGGCTCTGGAAACACCATATATTTT

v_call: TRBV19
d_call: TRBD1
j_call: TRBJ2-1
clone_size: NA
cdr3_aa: CASSQGSSYNEQFF
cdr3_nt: TGTGCCAGTTCACAGGGGAGCTCCTACAATGAGCAGTTCTTC

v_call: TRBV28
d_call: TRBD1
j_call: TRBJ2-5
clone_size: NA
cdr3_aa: CASMVGQGALVTQYF
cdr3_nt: TGTGCCAGCATGGTGGGGCAGGGGGCGTTGGTGACCCAGTACTTC

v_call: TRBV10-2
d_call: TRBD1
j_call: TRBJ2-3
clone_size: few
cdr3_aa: CASSESRTGGPTDTQYF
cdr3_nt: TGCGCCAGCAGTGAGTCGCGTACAGGGGGGCCCACAGATACGCAGTATTTT

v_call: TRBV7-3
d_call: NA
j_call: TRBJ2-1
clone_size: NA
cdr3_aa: CASSLGTVGNEQFF
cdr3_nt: TGTGCCAGCAGCTTAGGTACAGTGGGCAATGAGCAGTTCTTC

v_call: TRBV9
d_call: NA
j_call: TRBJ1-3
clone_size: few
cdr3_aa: CASGGAKTGGNTIYF
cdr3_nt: TGTGCCAGCGGGGGGGCAAAAACGGGCGGAAACACCATATATTTT

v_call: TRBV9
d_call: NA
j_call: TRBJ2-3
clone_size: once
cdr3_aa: CASSVESSVADTQYF
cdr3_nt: TGTGCCAGCAGCGTAGAGTCTAGCGTGGCAGATACGCAGTATTTT

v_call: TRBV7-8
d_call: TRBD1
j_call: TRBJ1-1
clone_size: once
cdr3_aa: CASSLVEGAGTEAFF
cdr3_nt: TGTGCCAGCAGCTTAGTCGAGGGGGCAGGAACTGAAGCTTTCTTT

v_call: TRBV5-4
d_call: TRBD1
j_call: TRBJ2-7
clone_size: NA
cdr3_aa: CASRSGQGAYEQYF
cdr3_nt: TGTGCCAGCAGGTCAGGACAGGGGGCTTACGAGCAGTACTTC

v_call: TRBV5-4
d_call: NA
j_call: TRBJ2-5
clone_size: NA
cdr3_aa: CASSPRAGEETQYF
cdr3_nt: TGTGCCAGCAGCCCGAGGGCAGGAGAGGAGACCCAGTACTTC

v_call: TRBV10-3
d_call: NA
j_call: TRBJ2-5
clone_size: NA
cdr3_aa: CAISESGGLRETQYF
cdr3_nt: TGTGCCATCAGTGAGTCGGGGGGGCTCAGAGAGACCCAGTACTTC

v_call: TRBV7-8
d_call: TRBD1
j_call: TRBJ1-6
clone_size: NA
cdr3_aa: CASSLDGTGGSPLHF
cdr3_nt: TGTGCCAGCAGCTTAGACGGGACAGGGGGTTCACCCCTCCACTTT

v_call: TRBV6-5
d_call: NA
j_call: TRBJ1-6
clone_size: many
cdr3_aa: CASARLNSPLHF
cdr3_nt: TGTGCCAGCGCGCGGTTAAATTCACCCCTCCACTTT

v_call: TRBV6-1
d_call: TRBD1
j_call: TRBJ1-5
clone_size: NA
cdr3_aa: CASSDYRGIHQPQHF
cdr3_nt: TGTGCCAGCAGTGATTACAGGGGGATACATCAGCCCCAGCATTTT

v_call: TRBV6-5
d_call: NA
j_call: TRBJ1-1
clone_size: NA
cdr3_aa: CASSRDMTNTEAFF
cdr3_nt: TGTGCCAGCAGCCGGGACATGACTAACACTGAAGCTTTCTTT

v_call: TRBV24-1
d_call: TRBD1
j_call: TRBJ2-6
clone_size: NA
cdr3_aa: CATSDSWDRAGANVLTF
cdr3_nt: TGTGCCACCAGTGATTCCTGGGACAGGGCTGGGGCCAACGTCCTGACTTTC

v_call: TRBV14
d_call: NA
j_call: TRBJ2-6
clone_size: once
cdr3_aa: CASSPSGANVLTF
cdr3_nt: TGTGCCAGCAGCCCATCTGGGGCCAACGTCCTGACTTTC